The T cell receptor beta chain under discussion was sequenced for a study of shared clonotypes between healthy human individuals. Donors, healthy HIV-negative adults, lacked recent acute infections or vaccinations. CDR1 and CDR2 (germline): SGDLS, YYNGEE. The CDR3 extends over 18 amino acids. V shed 1 base and J 0 bases; nucleotides not matched to a gene: 11. Broader study findings: Several donors showed sharing of approximately 5% of naive CD4 clonotypes. All-four-donor shared clonotypes had higher generation probabilities than non-shared clonotypes did.

Profiled with immunoSEQ multiplex PCR; TCRdb holds only in-frame clones, not every one. The repertoire holds some 700,000 clones, 90% seen once, with 34% in the top ten. Details on this clone: The antigen remains unidentified.

The sequence was obtained from a young man in good health. Some clones in this sample may be carry-over from other donors' samples. The chain recombines TRBV9 with TRBJ2-3; 7 bases align to TRBD2. The sequenced sample consisted of memory CD8+ T cells from PBMCs. Indicated subset: CD45RO+ cells pooled with CCR7-negative TemRA cells. CDR3 sequence reads: CASSVRGRGVSSTDTQYF. Written as DNA, the CDR3 is TGTGCCAGCAGCGTACGGGGGAGGGGAGTTTCTAGCACAGATACGCAGTATTTT.